This T cell receptor beta chain was identified in a study of T cells after yellow fever vaccination. Study context: With SMART-Seq v4 Ultra Low Input, the fractions containing low cell numbers were prepared. General study points: Once the booster was given, most primary-vaccination clones reappeared, at approximately 97% for CD4 and over 85% for CD8. The secondary T-cell response peaked on day 5, not day 15, but was weaker.

This clonotype was seen a few times. Its antigen is currently unknown. This CDR3 is built from 16 residues. J was trimmed by 4 bases and V by 4 bases; bases with no gene match: 5. Germline CDR1 is MNHEY and CDR2 is SMNVEV (reference sequence). A process of 5'RACE template switching, which added a universal primer site and UMIs, was used to make TCR cDNA. TCRdb fed the 5' RACE reads into MiXCR, producing one record per CDR3 protein. The repertoire holds more than 450,000 distinct CDR3 sequences, less than 25% seen once, with about 16% in the top ten. The V gene is TRBV27, the J gene TRBJ2-2, with 11 bases that match TRBD2. This material consisted of PBMCs, taken approximately 22 days after the first yellow fever vaccination. The clonotype originates from a man aged 18 to 35 who received the YFV17D yellow fever vaccine. CDR3: CASSSTSGGFTGELFF. Written as DNA, the CDR3 is TGTGCCAGCAGTTCAACTAGCGGGGGCTTCACCGGGGAGCTGTTTTTT.